A selection of T cell receptor beta chains follows, all from one sample in a study of monozygotic twins with inflammatory bowel disease. TCRdb derives one entry per CDR3 protein from the 5' RACE reads, leaving out DNA. This sample contains 300,000 to 350,000 distinct CDR3 sequences. What was sequenced was blood. These receptors all stem from a human donor with ulcerative colitis or Crohn's disease, or a healthy co-twin of an affected twin (not recorded which). CDR3s include the opening cysteine and the closing phenylalanine or tryptophan.

>TRBJ2-1|TRBV5-6
CASTVTSASYNEQFF
>TRBJ2-5|TRBV28
CASSAGTGLEETQYF
>TRBJ2-3|TRBV27
CASRSGFPDTQYF
>TRBJ2-7|TRBV6-1
CASSLQALLSSYEQYF
>TRBJ1-3|TRBV12-3/TRBV12-4
CASSFESGGYRNTIYF
>TRBJ1-1|TRBV29-1
CSVAPGTEAFF
>TRBJ2-5|TRBV4-1
CASSQGGLGETQYF
>TRBJ2-7|TRBV28
CASSLQMGQSYEQYF
>TRBJ1-1|TRBV29-1
CSVEGWQGKPEAFF
>TRBJ1-1|TRBV28
CASRRYRQGGNTEAFF
>TRBJ2-7|TRBV30
CAWNIAGGSYEQYF
>TRBJ1-1|TRBV12-3/TRBV12-4
CASSLGADREAFF
>TRBJ2-7|TRBV7-2
CASSLAQVGEQYF
>TRBJ2-1|TRBV20-1
CSAQRLAGGSSYNEQFF